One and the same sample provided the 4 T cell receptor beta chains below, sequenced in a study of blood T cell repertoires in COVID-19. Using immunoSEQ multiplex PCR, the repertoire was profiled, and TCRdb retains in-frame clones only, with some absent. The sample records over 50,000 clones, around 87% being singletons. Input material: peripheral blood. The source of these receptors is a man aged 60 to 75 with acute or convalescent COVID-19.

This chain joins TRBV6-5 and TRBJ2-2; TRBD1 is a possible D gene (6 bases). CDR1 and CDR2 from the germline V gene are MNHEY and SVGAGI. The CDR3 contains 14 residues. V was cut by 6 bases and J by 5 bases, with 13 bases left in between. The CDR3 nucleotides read TGTGCCAGCAGGGACAGATATTTGACCGGGGAGCTGTTTTTT. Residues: CASRDRYLTGELFF.

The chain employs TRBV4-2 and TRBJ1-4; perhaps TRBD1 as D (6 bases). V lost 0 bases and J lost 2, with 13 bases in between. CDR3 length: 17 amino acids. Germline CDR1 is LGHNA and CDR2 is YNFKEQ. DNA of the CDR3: TGTGCCAGCAGCCAAGATGGGACACCCTCCACTAATGAAAAACTGTTTTTT. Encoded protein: CASSQDGTPSTNEKLFF.

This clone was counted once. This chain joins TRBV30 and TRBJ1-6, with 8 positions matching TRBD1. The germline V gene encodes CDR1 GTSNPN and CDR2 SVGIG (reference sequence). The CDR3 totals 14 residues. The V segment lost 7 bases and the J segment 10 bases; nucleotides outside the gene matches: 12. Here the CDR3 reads CASRLTGEGSPLHF. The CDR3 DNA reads TGTGCCTCCCGATTGACAGGGGAAGGCTCACCCCTCCACTTT.

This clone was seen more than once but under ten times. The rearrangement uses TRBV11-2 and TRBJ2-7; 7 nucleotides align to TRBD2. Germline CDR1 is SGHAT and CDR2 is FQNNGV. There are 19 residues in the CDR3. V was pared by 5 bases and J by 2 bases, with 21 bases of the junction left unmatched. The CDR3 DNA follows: TGTGCCAGCAGCCCCGTACCCGGGACTACAACGCTAGGGACCTACGAGCAGTACTTC. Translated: CASSPVPGTTTLGTYEQYF.